This TCR beta chain was retrieved from a study of blood T cells in healthy people across ages. Primed by a sample-barcoded 5' primer and a J-beta primer mix, a second PCR proceeded for 7 to 11 cycles. In TCRdb, the 5' RACE reads were re-called with MiXCR into one record per CDR3 protein. The profile shows about 1.1 million distinct CDR3 sequences, 35% to 40% of them singletons. This CDR3 is built from 15 residues. CDR1 is MNHEY, CDR2 SVGAGI, per germline. The V end lost 0 bases, the J end lost 5 bases, and 13 bases lay between the germline ends. Turning to this clonotype: The antigen is not known.

General study findings and limits: Relative to aged donors, long-lived donors carried more naive CD4+ cells and displayed higher diversity.

The sequence came from a man between 18 and 29 years old in good health. V and J are TRBV6-5 and TRBJ1-1, with a weak D call TRBD1 (6 bases). The sequenced material came from blood. The CDR3 DNA reads as TGTGCCAGCAGTTACTCCGTAGGGGGAGGGACTGAAGCTTTCTTT. Amino acid sequence: CASSYSVGGGTEAFF.